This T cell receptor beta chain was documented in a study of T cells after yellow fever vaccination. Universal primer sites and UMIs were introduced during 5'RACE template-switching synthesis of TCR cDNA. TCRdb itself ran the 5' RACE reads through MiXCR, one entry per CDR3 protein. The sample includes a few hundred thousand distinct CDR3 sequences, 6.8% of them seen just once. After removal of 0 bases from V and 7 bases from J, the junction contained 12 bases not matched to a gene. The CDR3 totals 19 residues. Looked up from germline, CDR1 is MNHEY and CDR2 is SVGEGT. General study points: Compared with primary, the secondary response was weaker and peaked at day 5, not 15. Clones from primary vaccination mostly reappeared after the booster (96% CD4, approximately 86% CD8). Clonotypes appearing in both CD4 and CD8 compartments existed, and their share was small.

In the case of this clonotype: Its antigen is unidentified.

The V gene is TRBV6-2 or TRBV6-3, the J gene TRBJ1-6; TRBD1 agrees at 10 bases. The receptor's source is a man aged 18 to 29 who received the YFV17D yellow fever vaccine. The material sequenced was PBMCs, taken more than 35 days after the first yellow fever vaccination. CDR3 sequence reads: CASSYSITSGTGENSPLHF. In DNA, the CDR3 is TGTGCCAGCAGTTACTCGATTACTTCCGGGACAGGGGAAAATTCACCCCTCCACTTT.